Listed here are 9 T cell receptor beta chains from one sample, sequenced in a study of T cell repertoires in cytomegalovirus infection. TCRdb re-derived calls from the reads in MiXCR, one entry per CDR3 protein. The profile shows around 530,000 distinct CDR3 sequences, 15% to 20% of them singletons. Sequencing used CD8+ T cells from PBMCs. The receptors shown here come from a human donor in good health (CMV status not recorded). Some clones in this sample may be carry-over from other donors' samples.

This clonotype has a count of ten or more. The chain combines TRBV7-9 with TRBJ2-7; D is perhaps TRBD2 (6 bases). Germline V gene data show CDR1 as SEHNR and CDR2 as FQNEAQ (reference sequence). The CDR3 contains 13 residues. Deletions cut 11 bases from V and 4 bases from J, with 18 bases between. This CDR3 is CAVPGTYTYEQYF. DNA for the CDR3: TGTGCCGTCCCGGGGACTTATACGTACGAGCAGTACTTC.

Only a few counts were recorded for this clonotype. This sequence joins TRBV7-9 and TRBJ1-1, with 7 nucleotides matching TRBD1. V lost 0 bases, J lost 0 bases, and 4 bases stayed unmatched. This CDR3 comprises 16 residues. The germline gives CDR1 SEHNR, CDR2 FQNEAQ (reference sequence). In DNA, the CDR3 is TGTGCCAGCAGCTTAGCCGGACAGGTCATGAACACTGAAGCTTTCTTT. This translates into CASSLAGQVMNTEAFF.

This clonotype was detected a few times. V gene TRBV2 combines with J gene TRBJ2-7; D is tentatively TRBD1 or TRBD2 (5 bases each). This CDR3 has 18 residues. V was cut by 7 bases and J by 1 base, with 26 bases left in between. From germline, CDR1 is SNHLY and CDR2 FYNNEI. The CDR3 sequence: CASTNDEGRTATSYEQYF. In DNA, the CDR3 is TGTGCCAGCACCAATGACGAGGGGCGTACGGCGACATCCTACGAGCAGTACTTC. Full variable domain (outside the CDR3, taken from reference TRBV2 and TRBJ2-7): EPEVTQTPSHQVTQMGQEVILRCVPISNHLYFYWYRQILGQKVEFLVSFYNNEISEKSEIFDDQFSVERPDGSNFTLKIRSTKLEDSAMYFCASTNDEGRTATSYEQYFGPGTRLTVT.

The table lists this clonotype with a few counts. The chain carries TRBV6-1 and TRBJ2-7, with D perhaps being TRBD1 or TRBD2 (5 bases each). In germline, CDR1 is MNHNS, CDR2 SASEGT. Trimming shortened V by 5 bases and J by 5 bases, and 16 bases separated the two germline ends. The CDR3 is 14 amino acids. The CDR3 loop is CASSTLGPLDEQYF. CDR3 nucleotide sequence: TGTGCCAGCAGTACCCTGGGACCCCTCGACGAGCAGTACTTC.

The V gene is TRBV2, the J gene TRBJ2-5, with D possibly matching TRBD2 (5 bases). The CDR3 runs to 16 residues. V lost 6 bases, J lost 2 bases, and 19 bases lay in between. Germline V gene lookup returns CDR1 SNHLY and CDR2 FYNNEI. CDR3 protein: CASSGVGLGGQETQYF. CDR3 coding DNA: TGTGCCAGCAGCGGCGTGGGTCTCGGCGGGCAAGAGACCCAGTACTTC.

This clonotype was observed at least ten times. The V gene is TRBV7-9, the J gene TRBJ2-1, with TRBD1 matching over 12 bases. The germline V gene encodes CDR1 SEHNR and CDR2 FQNEAQ (reference sequence). CDR3 length: 16 residues. Trimming at V came to 1 base and at J to 8 bases, leaving 6 bases not matched to a gene. This chain's CDR3 is CASSLGGTGGTYEQFF. CDR3 DNA sequence: TGTGCCAGCAGCTTAGGGGGGACAGGGGGCACCTATGAGCAGTTCTTC.

In this sample, this clonotype turned up many times. The chain is built from TRBV27 and TRBJ1-2; D remains ambiguous. Germline loops: CDR1 MNHEY, CDR2 SMNVEV (reference sequence). This CDR3 comprises 16 residues. V was pared by 0 bases and J by 8 bases, with 19 bases between. DNA of the CDR3: TGTGCCAGCAGTTTATCATCCCGGGGAGCGGGTAGCGGCTACACCTTC. It yields the protein CASSLSSRGAGSGYTF.

This clonotype was observed at least ten times. V and J are TRBV11-2 and TRBJ2-5, with D unresolved. Germline V lookup: CDR1 SGHAT, CDR2 FQNNGV. The CDR3 runs to 14 residues. V lost 3 bases to trimming and J lost 1 base, with 9 bases between them. The DNA of the CDR3 is TGTGCCAGCAGCTTCGTCCAGAGCCAAGAGACCCAGTACTTC. Encoded protein: CASSFVQSQETQYF.

This clonotype was observed a handful of times. This rearrangement joins TRBV9 to TRBJ2-1, with TRBD1 matching over 8 bases. The CDR3 loop spans 17 amino acids. After removal of 3 bases from V and 6 bases from J, the junction contained 14 bases not matched to a gene. The germline V gene has CDR1 SGDLS and CDR2 YYNGEE. The CDR3, as DNA: TGTGCCAGCAGCGATAATATGGCGGGACAGGTACCCAATGAGCAGTTCTTC. Translating it yields CASSDNMAGQVPNEQFF.